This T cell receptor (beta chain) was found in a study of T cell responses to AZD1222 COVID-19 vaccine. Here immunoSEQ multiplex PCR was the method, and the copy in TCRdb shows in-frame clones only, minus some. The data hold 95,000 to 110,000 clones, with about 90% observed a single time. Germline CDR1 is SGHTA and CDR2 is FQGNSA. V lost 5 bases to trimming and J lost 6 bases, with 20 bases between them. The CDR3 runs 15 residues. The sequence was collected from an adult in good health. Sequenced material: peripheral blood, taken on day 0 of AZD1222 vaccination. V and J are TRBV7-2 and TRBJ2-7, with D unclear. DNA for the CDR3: TGTGCCAGCAGCACGGACGGCCAACCTTTTGGCGAGCAGTACTTC. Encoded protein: CASSTDGQPFGEQYF. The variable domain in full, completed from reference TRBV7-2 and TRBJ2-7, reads GAGVSQSPSNKVTEKGKDVELRCDPISGHTALYWYRQSLGQGLEFLIYFQGNSAPDKSGLPSDRFSAERTGGSVSTLTIQRTQQEDSAVYLCASSTDGQPFGEQYFGPGTRLTVT.